These 8 T cell receptor beta chains originate from one sample sequenced in a study of cytomegalovirus exposure and HLA in healthy donors. Use of 60 Vbeta and 13 Jbeta primers characterized the PCR. This table comes from immunoSEQ multiplex PCR, and its TCRdb copy is limited to in-frame clones, with some not included. The table has more than 95,000 clones, over 9% seen once. Sequencing was done on a sample of PBMCs. The origin of the receptors is a man in his forties or fifties in good health and CMV-seropositive.

The V call is TRBV16, the J call TRBJ2-5; the match to TRBD1 covers 9 bases. V lost 4 bases to trimming and J lost 7 bases; unmatched junction nucleotides: 4. CDR3 length: 13 amino acids. In germline, CDR1 is KGHSY, CDR2 FQNENV. Here the CDR3 reads CASSRDREGTQYF. CDR3 DNA sequence: TGTGCCAGCAGCCGGGACAGGGAAGGGACCCAGTACTTC. The whole variable domain, remainder taken from reference TRBV16 and TRBJ2-5, is GEEVAQTPKHLVRGEGQKAKLYCAPIKGHSYVFWYQQVLKNEFKFLISFQNENVFDETGMPKERFSAKCLPNSPCSLEIQATKLEDSAVYFCASSRDREGTQYFGPGTRLLVL.

The rearrangement links TRBV30 to TRBJ1-1; D is unclear. Trimming took 4 bases from V and 8 from J, leaving 11 bases between them. The germline V gene has CDR1 GTSNPN and CDR2 SVGIG (reference sequence). This CDR3 region has 11 residues. In DNA, the CDR3 is TGTGCCTGGATACTTGGTGTGGAAGCTTTCTTT. Protein sequence: CAWILGVEAFF.

This clone turned up a few times. J is TRBJ2-2 and V is TRBV27; 7 bases align to TRBD2. Germline loops: CDR1 MNHEY, CDR2 SMNVEV (reference sequence). Trimming at V came to 6 bases and at J to 6 bases, leaving 7 bases not matched to a gene. CDR3 length: 14 amino acids. The CDR3 DNA follows: TGTGCCAGCAGGGGTAGGCTAGCGGCCGGGGAGCTGTTTTTT. As protein: CASRGRLAAGELFF.

This clone was counted between two and nine times. This chain uses TRBV7-9 with TRBJ2-1; 9 nucleotides match TRBD1. V was clipped by 6 bases and J by 3 bases; unmatched bases: 3. The CDR3 length is 14 residues. Germline V gene lookup returns CDR1 SEHNR and CDR2 FQNEAQ (reference sequence). CDR3 sequence reads: CASRRQGVYNEQFF. The CDR3 DNA is TGTGCCAGCAGGAGACAGGGGGTCTACAATGAGCAGTTCTTC.

With respect to this clone: At one end the junction does not follow the germline gene, possibly because of a read error. This chain joins TRBV30 and TRBJ1-5, with unresolved D. Germline V gene lookup returns CDR1 GTSNPN and CDR2 SVGIG (reference sequence). The CDR3 has 13 residues. The CDR3 bases are TGTGCCTGGGCGATGGGAGGCAATCAGCACCAGCATTTT. This translates into CAWAMGGNQHQHF.

The chain uses TRBV7-2 and TRBJ2-3; TRBD2 matches 8 bases. Germline-derived CDR1 and CDR2 are SGHTA and FQGNSA. The CDR3 is 14 residues long. Trimming took 1 base from V and 6 from J; bases not matched to a gene: 3. The CDR3 here is CASSLGGGLDTQYF. In DNA, the CDR3 is TGTGCCAGCAGCTTAGGCGGGGGGCTGGATACGCAGTATTTT.

The chain links TRBV7-9 to TRBJ1-2; D not resolved. The V end lost 1 base, the J end lost 6 bases, and 15 bases lay between the germline ends. This CDR3 comprises 15 residues. Germline V gene data show CDR1 as SEHNR and CDR2 as FQNEAQ (reference sequence). The CDR3 here is CASSLDRGTIHGYTF. Written as DNA, the CDR3 is TGTGCCAGCAGCTTAGACCGAGGAACAATACATGGCTACACCTTC.

This chain joins TRBV10-1 and TRBJ2-2, with D perhaps matching TRBD2 (6 bases). Germline CDR1 and CDR2: WNHNN and SYGVQD (reference sequence). Deletions cut 4 bases from V and 7 bases from J, with 16 bases between. This CDR3 has 15 amino acids. CDR3 protein: CASSAPGDSSGELFF. DNA for the CDR3: TGCGCCAGCAGTGCCCCCGGGGACTCAAGCGGGGAGCTGTTTTTT.